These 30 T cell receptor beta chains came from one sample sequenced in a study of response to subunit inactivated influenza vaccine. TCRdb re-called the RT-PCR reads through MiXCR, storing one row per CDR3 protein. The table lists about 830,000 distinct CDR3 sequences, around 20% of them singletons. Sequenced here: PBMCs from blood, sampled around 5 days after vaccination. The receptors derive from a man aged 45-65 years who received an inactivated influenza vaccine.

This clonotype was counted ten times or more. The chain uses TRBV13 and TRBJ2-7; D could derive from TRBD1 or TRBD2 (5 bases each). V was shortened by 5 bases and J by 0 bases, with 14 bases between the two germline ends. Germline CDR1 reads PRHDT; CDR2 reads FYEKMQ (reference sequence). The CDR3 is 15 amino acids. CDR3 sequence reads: CASSPRGRSSYEQYF. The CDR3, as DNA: TGTGCCAGCAGCCCGAGGGGACGGTCCTCCTACGAGCAGTACTTC.

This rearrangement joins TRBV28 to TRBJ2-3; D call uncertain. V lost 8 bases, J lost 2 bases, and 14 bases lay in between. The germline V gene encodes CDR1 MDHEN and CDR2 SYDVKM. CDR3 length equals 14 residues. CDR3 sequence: CASRGRFFTDTQYF. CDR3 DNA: TGTGCCAGCCGCGGTAGATTCTTCACAGATACGCAGTATTTT.

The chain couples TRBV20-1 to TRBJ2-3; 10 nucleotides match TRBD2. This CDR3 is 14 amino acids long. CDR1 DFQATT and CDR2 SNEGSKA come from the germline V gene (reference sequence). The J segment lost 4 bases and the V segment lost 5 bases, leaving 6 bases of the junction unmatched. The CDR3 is CSAGLAVAADTQYF. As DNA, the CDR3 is TGCAGTGCTGGACTAGCGGTGGCCGCAGATACGCAGTATTTT.

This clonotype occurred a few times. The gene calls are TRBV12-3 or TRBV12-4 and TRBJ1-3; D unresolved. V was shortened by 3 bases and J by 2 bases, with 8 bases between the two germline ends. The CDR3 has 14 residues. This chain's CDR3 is CASSLALPGNTIYF. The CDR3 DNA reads TGTGCCAGCAGTTTGGCGTTGCCTGGAAACACCATATATTTT.

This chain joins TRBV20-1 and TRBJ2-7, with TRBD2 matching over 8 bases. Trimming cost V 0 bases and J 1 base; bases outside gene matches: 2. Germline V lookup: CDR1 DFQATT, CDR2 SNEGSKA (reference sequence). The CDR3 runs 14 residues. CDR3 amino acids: CSARDTSGSYEQYF. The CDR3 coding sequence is TGCAGTGCTAGAGATACTAGCGGATCCTACGAGCAGTACTTC.

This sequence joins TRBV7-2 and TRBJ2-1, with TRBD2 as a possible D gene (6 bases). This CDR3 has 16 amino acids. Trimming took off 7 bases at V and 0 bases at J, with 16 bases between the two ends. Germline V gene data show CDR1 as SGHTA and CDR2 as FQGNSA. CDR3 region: CASTPRVGSSYNEQFF. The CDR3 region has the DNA TGTGCCAGCACCCCTCGCGTCGGGAGCTCCTACAATGAGCAGTTCTTC. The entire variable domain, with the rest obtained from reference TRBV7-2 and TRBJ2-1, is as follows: GAGVSQSPSNKVTEKGKDVELRCDPISGHTALYWYRQSLGQGLEFLIYFQGNSAPDKSGLPSDRFSAERTGGSVSTLTIQRTQQEDSAVYLCASTPRVGSSYNEQFFGPGTRLTVL.

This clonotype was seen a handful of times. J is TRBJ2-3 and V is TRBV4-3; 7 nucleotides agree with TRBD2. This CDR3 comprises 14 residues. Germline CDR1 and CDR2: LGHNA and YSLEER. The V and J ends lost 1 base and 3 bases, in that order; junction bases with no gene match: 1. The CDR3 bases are TGCGCCAGCAGCCAAGTGCGGGAGACAGATACGCAGTATTTT. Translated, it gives CASSQVRETDTQYF.

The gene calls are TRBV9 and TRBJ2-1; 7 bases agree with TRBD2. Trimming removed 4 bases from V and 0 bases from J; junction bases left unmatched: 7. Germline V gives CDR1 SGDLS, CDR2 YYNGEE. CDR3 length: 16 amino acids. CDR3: CASSRTRGSSYNEQFF. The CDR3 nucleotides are TGTGCCAGCAGCCGGACTAGAGGGAGCTCCTACAATGAGCAGTTCTTC.

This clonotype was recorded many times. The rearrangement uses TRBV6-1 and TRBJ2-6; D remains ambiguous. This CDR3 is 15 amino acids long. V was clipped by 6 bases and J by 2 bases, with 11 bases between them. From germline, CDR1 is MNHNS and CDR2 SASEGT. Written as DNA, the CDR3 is TGTGCCAGCAGGCAACCAGGTGCTGGGGCCAACGTCCTGACTTTC. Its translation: CASRQPGAGANVLTF.

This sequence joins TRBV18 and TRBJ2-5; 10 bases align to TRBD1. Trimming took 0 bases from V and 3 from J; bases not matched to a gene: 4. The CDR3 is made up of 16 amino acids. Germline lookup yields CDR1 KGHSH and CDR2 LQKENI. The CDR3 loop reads CASSPPVGTGEETQYF. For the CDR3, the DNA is TGTGCCAGCTCACCACCGGTGGGGACAGGGGAAGAGACCCAGTACTTC.

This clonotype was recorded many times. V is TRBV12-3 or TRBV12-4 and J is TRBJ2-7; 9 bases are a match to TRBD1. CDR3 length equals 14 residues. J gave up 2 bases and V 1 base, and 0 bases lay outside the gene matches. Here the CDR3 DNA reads TGTGCCAGCAGTTTAGGGGACAGGGCCTACGAGCAGTACTTC. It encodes CASSLGDRAYEQYF.

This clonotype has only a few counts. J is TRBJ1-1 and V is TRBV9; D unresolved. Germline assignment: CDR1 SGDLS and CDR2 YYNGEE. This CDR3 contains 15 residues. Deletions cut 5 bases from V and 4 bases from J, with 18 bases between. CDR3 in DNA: TGTGCCAGCAGTTTAACGAGTGAGGATGGCACTGAAGCTTTCTTT. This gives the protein CASSLTSEDGTEAFF. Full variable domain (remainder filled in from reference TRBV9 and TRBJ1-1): DSGVTQTPKHLITATGQRVTLRCSPRSGDLSVYWYQQSLDQGLQFLIQYYNGEERAKGNILERFSAQQFPDLHSELNLSSLELGDSALYFCASSLTSEDGTEAFFGQGTRLTVV.

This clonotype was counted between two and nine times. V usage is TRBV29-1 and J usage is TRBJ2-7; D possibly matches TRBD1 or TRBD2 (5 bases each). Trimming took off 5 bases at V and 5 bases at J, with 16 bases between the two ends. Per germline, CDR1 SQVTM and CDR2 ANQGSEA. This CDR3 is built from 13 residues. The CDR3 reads CSVPFSGSDEQYF. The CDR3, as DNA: TGCAGCGTTCCATTTTCAGGGAGCGACGAGCAGTACTTC.

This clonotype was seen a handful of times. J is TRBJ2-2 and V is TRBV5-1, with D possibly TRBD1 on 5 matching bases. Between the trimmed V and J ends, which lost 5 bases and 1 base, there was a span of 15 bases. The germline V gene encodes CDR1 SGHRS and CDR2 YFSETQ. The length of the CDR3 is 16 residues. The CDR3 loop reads CASSASATVNTGELFF. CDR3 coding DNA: TGCGCCAGCAGTGCGTCGGCGACAGTGAACACCGGGGAGCTGTTTTTT.

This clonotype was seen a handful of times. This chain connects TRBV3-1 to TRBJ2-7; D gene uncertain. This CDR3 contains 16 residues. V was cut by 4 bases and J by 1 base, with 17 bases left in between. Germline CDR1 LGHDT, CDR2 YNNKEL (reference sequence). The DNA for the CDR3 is TGTGCCAGCAGCCCAGGTAGTGGTCGGAATTCCTACGAGCAGTACTTC. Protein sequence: CASSPGSGRNSYEQYF.

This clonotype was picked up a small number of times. In nucleotides, the CDR3 is TGCGCCAGCAGCTTCGGACAGGGACTCACAGATACGCAGTATTTT. Protein product: CASSFGQGLTDTQYF. V gene TRBV5-1 combines with J gene TRBJ2-3; TRBD1 aligns across 8 bases. Germline-derived CDR1 and CDR2 are SGHRS and YFSETQ. Trimming at V came to 2 bases and at J to 2 bases, leaving 4 bases not matched to a gene. This CDR3 comprises 15 residues.

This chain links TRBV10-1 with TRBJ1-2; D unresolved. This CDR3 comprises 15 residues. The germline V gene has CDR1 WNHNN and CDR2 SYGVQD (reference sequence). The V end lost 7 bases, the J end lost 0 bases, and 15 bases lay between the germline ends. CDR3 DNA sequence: TGCGCCAGCACTCGAGACCGGGCGGCTAACTATGGCTACACCTTC. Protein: CASTRDRAANYGYTF.

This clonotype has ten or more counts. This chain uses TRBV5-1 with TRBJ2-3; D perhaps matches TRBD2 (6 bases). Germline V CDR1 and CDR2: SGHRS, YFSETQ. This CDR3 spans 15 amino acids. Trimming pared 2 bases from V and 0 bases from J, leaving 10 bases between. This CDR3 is CASSFSGTSTDTQYF. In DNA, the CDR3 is TGCGCCAGCAGCTTCTCCGGGACTAGCACAGATACGCAGTATTTT.

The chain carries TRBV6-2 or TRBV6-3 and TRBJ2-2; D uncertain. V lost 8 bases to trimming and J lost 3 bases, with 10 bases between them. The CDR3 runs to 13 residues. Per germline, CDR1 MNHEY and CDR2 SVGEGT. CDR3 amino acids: CASRARYTGELFF. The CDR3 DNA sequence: TGTGCCAGCCGAGCCCGGTACACCGGGGAGCTGTTTTTT.

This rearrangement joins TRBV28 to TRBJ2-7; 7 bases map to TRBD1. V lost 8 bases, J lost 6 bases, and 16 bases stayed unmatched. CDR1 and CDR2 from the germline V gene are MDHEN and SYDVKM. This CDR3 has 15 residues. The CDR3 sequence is CASRVSKGAAGEQYF. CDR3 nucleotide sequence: TGTGCCAGCCGTGTCTCGAAGGGGGCCGCGGGCGAGCAGTACTTC.

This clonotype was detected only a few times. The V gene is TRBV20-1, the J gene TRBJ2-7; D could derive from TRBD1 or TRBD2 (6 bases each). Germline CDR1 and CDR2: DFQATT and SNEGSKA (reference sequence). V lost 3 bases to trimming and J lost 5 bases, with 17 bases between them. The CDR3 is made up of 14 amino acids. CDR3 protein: CSARTGLSLDEQYF. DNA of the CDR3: TGCAGTGCTAGGACAGGACTAAGCTTAGACGAGCAGTACTTC.

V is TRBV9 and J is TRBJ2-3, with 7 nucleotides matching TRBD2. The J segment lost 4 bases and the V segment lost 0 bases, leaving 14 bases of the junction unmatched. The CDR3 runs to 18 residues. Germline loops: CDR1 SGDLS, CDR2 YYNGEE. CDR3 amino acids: CASSVDVGVAGLSDTQYF. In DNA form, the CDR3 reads TGTGCCAGCAGCGTAGATGTGGGGGTAGCGGGCCTATCAGATACGCAGTATTTT.

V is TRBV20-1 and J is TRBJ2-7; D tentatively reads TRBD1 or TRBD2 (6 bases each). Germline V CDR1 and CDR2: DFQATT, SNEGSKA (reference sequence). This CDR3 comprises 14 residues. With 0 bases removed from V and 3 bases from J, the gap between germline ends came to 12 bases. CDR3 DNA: TGCAGTGCTAGAGAGGGGGGCCAATACTACGAGCAGTACTTC. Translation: CSAREGGQYYEQYF.

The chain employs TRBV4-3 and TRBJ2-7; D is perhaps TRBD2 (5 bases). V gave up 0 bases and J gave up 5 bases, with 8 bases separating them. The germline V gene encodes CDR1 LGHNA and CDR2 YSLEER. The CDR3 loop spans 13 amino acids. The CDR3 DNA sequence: TGCGCCAGCAGCCAAGATAGTAGCGACGAGCAGTACTTC. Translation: CASSQDSSDEQYF.

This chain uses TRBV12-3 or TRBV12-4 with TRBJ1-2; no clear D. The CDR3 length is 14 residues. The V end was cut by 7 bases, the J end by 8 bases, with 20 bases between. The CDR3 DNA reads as TGTGCCAGCACCCCCATGAGGGCCGGTGGGGGCTACACCTTC. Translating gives CASTPMRAGGGYTF.

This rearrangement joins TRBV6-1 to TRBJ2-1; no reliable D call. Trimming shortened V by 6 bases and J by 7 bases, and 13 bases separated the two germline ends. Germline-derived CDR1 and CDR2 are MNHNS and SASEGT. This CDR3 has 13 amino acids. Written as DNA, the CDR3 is TGTGCCAGCAGCTCACCCCCGGTAAATGAGCAGTTCTTC. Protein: CASSSPPVNEQFF.

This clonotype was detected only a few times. CDR3 amino acids: CATSDFATDTQYF. In DNA, the CDR3 is TGTGCCACCAGTGATTTTGCCACAGATACGCAGTATTTT. The genes are TRBV24-1 and TRBJ2-3; D gene unclear. Looked up from germline, CDR1 is KGHDR and CDR2 is SFDVKD. CDR3 length: 13 residues. With 1 base removed from V and 2 bases from J, the gap between germline ends came to 3 bases.

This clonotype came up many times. This CDR3 is CASSQTSANTGELFF. CDR3 nucleotides: TGCGCCAGCAGCCAGACTAGCGCAAACACCGGGGAGCTGTTTTTT. The chain recombines TRBV5-1 with TRBJ2-2; 8 bases align to TRBD2. The germline CDR1 and CDR2 sequences are SGHRS and YFSETQ. V lost 4 bases to trimming and J lost 2 bases; unmatched junction nucleotides: 4. The CDR3 extends over 15 amino acids.

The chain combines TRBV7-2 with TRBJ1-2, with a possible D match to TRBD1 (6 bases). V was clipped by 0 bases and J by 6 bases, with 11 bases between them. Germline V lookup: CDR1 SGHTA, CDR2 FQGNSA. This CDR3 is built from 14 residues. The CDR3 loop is CASSLAGAGDGYTF. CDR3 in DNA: TGTGCCAGCAGCTTAGCCGGAGCAGGGGATGGCTACACCTTC.

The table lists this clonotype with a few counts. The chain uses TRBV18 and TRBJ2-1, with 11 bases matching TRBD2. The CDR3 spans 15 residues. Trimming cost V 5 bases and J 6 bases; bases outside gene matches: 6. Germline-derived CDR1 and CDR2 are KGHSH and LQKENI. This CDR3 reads CASSVAGGLSNEQFF. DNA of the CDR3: TGTGCCAGCTCAGTAGCGGGGGGGCTGAGCAATGAGCAGTTCTTC.